This T cell receptor (beta chain) was documented in a study of T cells in Graves' hyperthyroidism and ophthalmopathy. Study-level findings and limits: For ophthalmopathy, model prediction preceded onset by a median roughly 6.2 months. Ophthalmopathy cases were set apart from stable hyperthyroidism by a 13 V-J model.

This clonotype was counted many times. The antigen remains unidentified. RNA transcripts provided the source from which TCR beta CDR3 regions were amplified. RT-PCR in the first round (using the HTBI primer set) targeted the TCR CDR3. TCRdb called the multiplex PCR reads again in MiXCR, with one record for every CDR3 protein. Here the sample spans approximately 400,000 distinct CDR3 sequences, approximately 15% being singletons. The patients, who ranged from 18 to 65 in age, presented with newly diagnosed hyperthyroidism lasting under 2 months. This CDR3 has 11 residues. With 4 bases removed from V and 3 bases from J, the gap between germline ends came to 7 bases. Germline CDR1 SQVTM, CDR2 ANQGSEA.

The chain is built from TRBV29-1 and TRBJ2-7, with D tentatively TRBD2 (6 bases). This receptor was taken from a woman between 18 and 29 years old with Graves' hyperthyroidism that later progressed to Graves' ophthalmopathy. The sequenced sample consisted of blood. The CDR3 coding sequence is TGCAGCGTTGCGGGGGACTACGAGCAGTACTTC. Residues: CSVAGDYEQYF.